The clone carrying this T cell receptor beta chain was detected only a few times. Its target is unknown. The second PCR ran about 6 to 11 cycles with a sample-barcoded 5' primer and J-beta primers. MiXCR, applied by TCRdb to the 5' RACE reads, yields one record per CDR3 protein. The data contain 1.5 million to 2 million distinct CDR3 sequences, about two fifths of them seen just once; the ten biggest clones take up more than 20%. This sample was taken from a study of blood T cells in healthy people across ages. Study-level points and caveats: Roughly linear declines in TCR beta diversity per million T cells occurred with age. Naive T cell percentage and TCR beta diversity correlated strongly. Any conclusive comparison of naive versus antigen-experienced cells was prevented by using unsorted PBMCs.

Healthy Caucasians from Russia aged about 6 to 90 served as donors. The sequence was obtained from a human donor in good health. Sequenced input: blood.

The CDR3 protein is CASSSARGFRTEAFF. The CDR3, as DNA: TGCGCCAGCAGTTCCGCGAGGGGGTTCAGGACTGAAGCTTTCTTT. The chain carries TRBV5-1 and TRBJ1-1; D is possibly TRBD1 (6 bases). Trimming left V 5 bases short and J 5 bases short, with 19 bases between. Germline CDR1 is SGHRS and CDR2 is YFSETQ. The CDR3 consists of 15 residues.